These T cell receptor beta chains were read from a single sample in a study of kidney transplant recipient with SARS-CoV-2 infection. TCRdb re-called the reads through MiXCR, storing one row per CDR3 protein. The sample consists of approximately 240,000 distinct CDR3 sequences, under 35% of them appearing once. The sequenced sample was a blood sample, obtained at baseline and on roughly day 110 from a kidney transplant recipient. These receptors were collected from a male patient between 25 and 40 years old who had COVID-19 and was a kidney transplant recipient. Some T cells may possibly be graft donor cells. Each CDR3 is given with its conserved first and last residue. Each record gives: D gene, clone size, V gene, J gene, CDR3 DNA, CDR3 protein. A D gene is named only where the DNA matches it firmly. Clone sizes are given selectively: once, few, many, or a class where the clone is expanded.

D gene: TRBD2
clone size: .
V gene: TRBV20-1
J gene: TRBJ2-7
CDR3 DNA: TGCAGTGCTAGGTCCCTGAGGGGAGGGTGGTCCTACGAGCAGTACTTC
CDR3 protein: CSARSLRGGWSYEQYF

D gene: .
clone size: .
V gene: TRBV7-4
J gene: TRBJ1-2
CDR3 DNA: TGTGCCAGCAGCTACGGAGGTTCAGCTCGAAAGACCTATGGCTACACCTTC
CDR3 protein: CASSYGGSARKTYGYTF

D gene: .
clone size: many
V gene: TRBV21-1
J gene: TRBJ2-3
CDR3 DNA: TGTGCCAGCAGTGAGCGATTAGCTACAGTCATGCAAGATACGCAGTATTTT
CDR3 protein: CASSERLATVMQDTQYF

D gene: .
clone size: many
V gene: TRBV7-3
J gene: TRBJ1-5
CDR3 DNA: TGTGCCAGCAGCCTCGGACCTCACCAGCCCCAGCATTTT
CDR3 protein: CASSLGPHQPQHF

D gene: TRBD1
clone size: many
V gene: TRBV6-9
J gene: TRBJ1-5
CDR3 DNA: TGTGCCAGCAGTTCTCGACAGGGCCTTAGCAATCAGCCCCAGCATTTT
CDR3 protein: CASSSRQGLSNQPQHF

D gene: TRBD2
clone size: few
V gene: TRBV10-1
J gene: TRBJ2-1
CDR3 DNA: TGCGCCAGCAGTGAGGGGCCCCGGACTAGCGGGAGGGCCCTAGGCTACAATGAGCAGTTCTTC
CDR3 protein: CASSEGPRTSGRALGYNEQFF

D gene: .
clone size: many
V gene: TRBV6-2/TRBV6-3
J gene: TRBJ2-7
CDR3 DNA: TGTGCCAGCAGGGGCAGGGGAGCCTACGAGCAGTACTTC
CDR3 protein: CASRGRGAYEQYF

D gene: TRBD2
clone size: many
V gene: TRBV7-6
J gene: TRBJ2-5
CDR3 DNA: TGTGCCAGCAGCTCTTGGACTAGCCGGCAAGAGACCCAGTACTTC
CDR3 protein: CASSSWTSRQETQYF

D gene: .
clone size: many
V gene: TRBV5-4
J gene: TRBJ1-2
CDR3 DNA: TGTGCCAGCCTCAGAGACGTACCAGGAAAGACCTATGGCTACACCTTC
CDR3 protein: CASLRDVPGKTYGYTF

D gene: .
clone size: .
V gene: TRBV7-5
J gene: TRBJ1-2
CDR3 DNA: .
CDR3 protein: CTSVPEFIHEVGKTYGYTF

D gene: .
clone size: many
V gene: TRBV24-1
J gene: TRBJ1-2
CDR3 DNA: TGTGCCACCAGTGATCCCGCCGTAACCCTCGGCTACACCTTC
CDR3 protein: CATSDPAVTLGYTF

D gene: TRBD1
clone size: many
V gene: TRBV11-2
J gene: TRBJ1-2
CDR3 DNA: TGTGCCAGCAGCTTAGGACAGGGGGCGATCTATGGCTACACCTTC
CDR3 protein: CASSLGQGAIYGYTF

D gene: .
clone size: .
V gene: TRBV20-1
J gene: TRBJ2-2
CDR3 DNA: TGCAGTGCTAGAGATATCGGGGGGCTGTTTTTT
CDR3 protein: CSARDIGGLFF

D gene: TRBD1
clone size: many
V gene: TRBV13
J gene: TRBJ1-1
CDR3 DNA: TGTGCCAGCAGACCACAGGGGGCGTTTTTTCCTGAAGCTTTCTTT
CDR3 protein: CASRPQGAFFPEAFF

D gene: TRBD1
clone size: many
V gene: TRBV4-1
J gene: TRBJ1-6
CDR3 DNA: TGCGCCAGCAGCCAAGGAGACAGGGGTTATAATTCACCCCTCCACTTT
CDR3 protein: CASSQGDRGYNSPLHF

D gene: .
clone size: few
V gene: TRBV12-3/TRBV12-4
J gene: TRBJ2-3
CDR3 DNA: TGTGCCAGCAGTTTGAGGGCCCCAAGACCCACAGATACGCAGTATTTT
CDR3 protein: CASSLRAPRPTDTQYF

D gene: .
clone size: .
V gene: TRBV12-3/TRBV12-4
J gene: TRBJ1-1
CDR3 DNA: TGTGCCAGTTCGGATCAAAACACTGAAGCTTTCTTT
CDR3 protein: CASSDQNTEAFF

D gene: TRBD2
clone size: many
V gene: TRBV29-1
J gene: TRBJ2-1
CDR3 DNA: TGCAGCGTTGAACGGACTAGCGGGAGACGTGAGCAGTTCTTC
CDR3 protein: CSVERTSGRREQFF

D gene: .
clone size: many
V gene: TRBV6-5
J gene: TRBJ1-1
CDR3 DNA: TGTGCCAGCAGTTACGGTAGGGAGCAGCACACTGAAGCTTTCTTT
CDR3 protein: CASSYGREQHTEAFF